These T cell receptor beta chains were read from a single sample in a study of PD-1 blockade in classical Hodgkin lymphoma. Clones were sequenced by immunoSEQ multiplex PCR, and TCRdb holds only the in-frame ones, with some missing. The sample lists about 28,000 clones; 80% were seen once. This specimen consisted of peripheral blood mononuclear cells (PBMCs), obtained before the fourth cycle of nivolumab. The receptors here all came from a human donor with classical Hodgkin lymphoma. Each CDR3 is given with its conserved first and last residue. D genes are given only for firm matches. Where a row states a size, it is once, few, many or the class of an expanded clone; other rows omit it.

CASAEDGSYHQPQHF,TGTGCCAGCGCTGAGGACGGGAGTTACCATCAGCCCCAGCATTTT,15,NA,NA,TRBJ1-5,TRBV6-1
CASSYPSGQSYEQYF,TGTGCCAGCAGTTATCCCTCGGGACAGTCCTACGAGCAGTACTTC,15,NA,TRBD1,TRBJ2-7,TRBV6-6
CASNLDGLSYGYTF,TGTGCCAGTAACCTGGACGGCCTCTCCTATGGCTACACCTTC,14,NA,NA,TRBJ1-2,TRBV19
CASSLARATTGELFF,TGTGCCAGCAGCTTGGCCAGGGCTACAACCGGGGAGCTGTTTTTT,15,few,NA,TRBJ2-2,TRBV5-4
CASSYSPGQGNTGELFF,TGTGCCAGCAGCTATTCACCGGGACAGGGAAACACCGGGGAGCTGTTTTTT,17,NA,TRBD1,TRBJ2-2,TRBV7-9
CASRAGMNTEAFF,TGTGCCAGCAGGGCGGGTATGAACACTGAAGCTTTCTTT,13,few,NA,TRBJ1-1,TRBV2
CASSLVSSDEQFF,TGTGCCAGCAGCTTAGTCTCGAGCGATGAGCAGTTCTTC,13,NA,NA,TRBJ2-1,TRBV7-2
CASSIVGGLGQPQHF,TGTGCCAGTAGTATAGTTGGGGGGCTCGGTCAGCCCCAGCATTTT,15,NA,NA,TRBJ1-5,TRBV19
CASSRRVGSSYNEQFF,TGTGCCAGCAGCCGCAGGGTAGGGAGCTCCTACAATGAGCAGTTCTTC,16,NA,NA,TRBJ2-1,TRBV5-6
CASSLSDEQYF,TGTGCCAGCAGCTTGAGCGACGAGCAGTACTTC,11,NA,NA,TRBJ2-7,TRBV11-2
CASSPEGLAGVNEQFF,TGTGCCAGCAGCCCAGAGGGACTAGCGGGAGTAAATGAGCAGTTCTTC,16,NA,TRBD2,TRBJ2-1,TRBV9
CASSSSGTGHEKLFF,TGTGCCAGCAGTTCGTCCGGGACAGGGCACGAAAAACTGTTTTTT,15,NA,TRBD1,TRBJ1-4,TRBV28
CASSYLGLRDTGELFF,TGTGCCAGCAGTTATCTCGGGCTAAGGGACACCGGGGAGCTGTTTTTT,16,NA,NA,TRBJ2-2,TRBV27
CASSLGVASGNTIYF,TGTGCCAGCAGTTTAGGGGTTGCCTCTGGAAACACCATATATTTT,15,once,NA,TRBJ1-3,TRBV28
CASSLGGEGTQYF,TGTGCCAGCAGCTTAGGGGGTGAGGGTACGCAGTATTTT,13,NA,NA,TRBJ2-3,TRBV7-9
CASSNKLRGSGSEKLFF,TGTGCCAGCAGCAACAAACTCAGGGGCTCAGGCAGTGAAAAACTGTTTTTT,17,once,NA,TRBJ1-4,TRBV13
CASRLTGYTEAFF,TGCGCCAGCAGACTGACAGGGTACACTGAAGCTTTCTTT,13,once,TRBD1,TRBJ1-1,TRBV5-1
CASRWTQRNQPQHF,TGTGCCAGCAGATGGACACAACGCAATCAGCCCCAGCATTTT,14,NA,NA,TRBJ1-5,TRBV28
CASSLRNRSSYNEQFF,TGTGCCAGCAGCTTACGTAATCGAAGCTCCTACAATGAGCAGTTCTTC,16,NA,NA,TRBJ2-1,TRBV11-1
CASSEVGFTEAFF,TGTGCCAGCAGTGAGGTGGGGTTCACTGAAGCTTTCTTT,13,NA,NA,TRBJ1-1,TRBV2
CASSLAGRQETQYF,TGCGCCAGCAGCTTAGCGGGGCGCCAAGAGACCCAGTACTTC,14,NA,TRBD2,TRBJ2-5,TRBV5-1
CATGTSGTGGTDTQYF,TGTGCCACTGGGACTAGCGGGACGGGTGGCACAGATACGCAGTATTTT,16,NA,TRBD2,TRBJ2-3,TRBV10-3
CASTVGQLSDEQYF,TGTGCCAGCACCGTGGGGCAGCTGAGTGATGAGCAGTACTTC,14,NA,NA,TRBJ2-7,TRBV5-5
CSVAIGSTDTQYF,TGCAGCGTTGCAATAGGGAGCACAGATACGCAGTATTTT,13,NA,NA,TRBJ2-3,TRBV29-1
CASTAVKGSYEQYF,TGTGCCAGCACGGCGGTTAAGGGCTCCTACGAGCAGTACTTC,14,NA,NA,TRBJ2-7,TRBV6-1
CASSYLAGIYNEQFF,TGTGCCAGCAGTTACCTAGCGGGGATATACAATGAGCAGTTCTTC,15,NA,TRBD2,TRBJ2-1,TRBV7-9
CASTRTSGSTDTQYF,TGTGCCAGTACCCGGACTAGCGGGAGCACAGATACGCAGTATTTT,15,NA,TRBD2,TRBJ2-3,TRBV19
CSVGHGKGTEAFF,TGCAGCGTTGGTCATGGGAAAGGCACTGAAGCTTTCTTT,13,NA,NA,TRBJ1-1,TRBV29-1
CASTRVRVAEAFF,TGTGCCAGCACCCGGGTACGGGTCGCTGAAGCTTTCTTT,13,NA,NA,TRBJ1-1,TRBV2
CASSPTPMNTEAFF,TGTGCCAGCAGTCCCACTCCCATGAACACTGAAGCTTTCTTT,14,NA,NA,TRBJ1-1,TRBV6-1
CASSLAKPGTSQDTQYF,TGCGCCAGCAGCTTGGCCAAGCCCGGGACTAGCCAAGATACGCAGTATTTT,17,NA,TRBD2,TRBJ2-3,TRBV5-1
CASSPRGTSEQFF,TGTGCCAGCTCACCACGAGGTACAAGTGAGCAGTTCTTC,13,NA,NA,TRBJ2-1,TRBV18
CASSQGQWETQYF,TGCGCCAGCAGCCAGGGGCAATGGGAGACCCAGTACTTC,13,NA,NA,TRBJ2-5,TRBV4-1
CASSLTQGTNEQFF,TGTGCCAGCAGCTTAACCCAGGGCACGAATGAGCAGTTCTTC,14,NA,NA,TRBJ2-1,TRBV7-9
CASSLLGTGSGNEQFF,TGTGCCAGCAGCTTATTAGGGACAGGGTCGGGCAATGAGCAGTTCTTC,16,NA,TRBD1,TRBJ2-1,TRBV27
CASSPLGGQTEAFF,TGTGCCAGCAGCCCCTTAGGGGGGCAAACTGAAGCTTTCTTT,14,NA,NA,TRBJ1-1,TRBV7-9
CAILDGSRTYEQYF,TGTGCCATCTTAGACGGAAGCCGAACCTACGAGCAGTACTTC,14,NA,NA,TRBJ2-7,TRBV6-1
CASSLPGLVSYEQYF,TGTGCCAGCAGTTTACCGGGACTAGTTTCCTACGAGCAGTACTTC,15,NA,TRBD2,TRBJ2-7,TRBV28
CASSPGSGELFF,TGTGCCAGCAGCCCCGGGTCCGGGGAGCTGTTTTTT,12,NA,NA,TRBJ2-2,TRBV7-9
CASSWDHSSYNEQFF,TGTGCCAGCAGCTGGGACCACAGCTCCTACAATGAGCAGTTCTTC,15,few,NA,TRBJ2-1,TRBV5-6
CASSQLAHLEQFF,TGTGCCAGCAGCCAACTAGCGCACTTAGAGCAGTTCTTC,13,NA,TRBD2,TRBJ2-1,TRBV2
CASSVGSGSTYEQFF,TGTGCCAGCAGCGTCGGTAGCGGGAGTACCTATGAGCAGTTCTTC,15,NA,TRBD2,TRBJ2-1,TRBV9
CASSPSAGAYEQYF,TGTGCCAGCAGCCCCAGTGCGGGGGCCTACGAGCAGTACTTC,14,NA,TRBD2,TRBJ2-7,TRBV11-2
CASSISSGNNEQFF,TGTGCCAGTAGTATCTCTAGTGGAAACAATGAGCAGTTCTTC,14,NA,NA,TRBJ2-1,TRBV19
CASSLGSSGVQTDTQYF,TGTGCCAGCAGCTTAGGCTCGTCGGGGGTTCAAACAGATACGCAGTATTTT,17,few,NA,TRBJ2-3,TRBV7-6
CATQAQGEETQYF,TGTGCCACACAGGCACAGGGGGAAGAGACCCAGTACTTC,13,NA,TRBD1,TRBJ2-5,TRBV6-5
CASSPGQDFYEQYF,TGTGCCAGCAGCCCAGGACAGGATTTCTACGAGCAGTACTTC,14,NA,TRBD1,TRBJ2-7,TRBV28
CASSLSYANTDTQYF,TGTGCCAGCAGTTTATCGTACGCGAACACAGATACGCAGTATTTT,15,NA,NA,TRBJ2-3,TRBV27
CASSFGGEQYF,TGTGCCAGCAGCTTCGGGGGGGAGCAGTACTTC,11,NA,TRBD2,TRBJ2-7,TRBV7-9
CASSHDAGETDTQYF,TGCGCCAGCAGCCACGACGCAGGGGAGACAGATACGCAGTATTTT,15,NA,NA,TRBJ2-3,TRBV4-1
CASSLVTSGTSTDTQYF,TGCGCCAGCAGCTTGGTTACTAGCGGAACTAGCACAGATACGCAGTATTTT,17,NA,TRBD2,TRBJ2-3,TRBV5-1
CASSQQDRNTGELFF,TGTGCCAGCAGCCAACAGGACAGGAACACCGGGGAGCTGTTTTTT,15,NA,NA,TRBJ2-2,TRBV11-2
CATSRTYSYEQYF,TGTGCCACCTCCAGGACCTACTCCTACGAGCAGTACTTC,13,NA,NA,TRBJ2-7,TRBV19
CASSIVATGNTIYF,TGTGCCAGTAGTATAGTTGCTACTGGAAACACCATATATTTT,14,NA,NA,TRBJ1-3,TRBV19
CASSKGLTDTQYF,TGTGCCAGCAGTAAGGGACTAACCGATACGCAGTATTTT,13,NA,TRBD2,TRBJ2-3,TRBV6-1
CASSATSGRDEQFF,TGTGCCAGCAGCGCGACTAGCGGGAGAGATGAGCAGTTCTTC,14,NA,TRBD2,TRBJ2-1,TRBV6-1
CASEQNTEAFF,TGTGCCAGCGAACAGAACACTGAAGCTTTCTTT,11,NA,NA,TRBJ1-1,TRBV28
CASSATGTIVTETQYF,TGTGCCAGCAGCGCGACCGGGACTATCGTGACGGAGACCCAGTACTTC,16,NA,TRBD2,TRBJ2-5,TRBV9
CASSLYGSTQAFF,TGTGCCAGCAGCCTATATGGCAGCACTCAAGCTTTCTTT,13,NA,NA,TRBJ1-1,TRBV7-8